The rows below give T cell receptor beta chains drawn from one sample of a study of cytomegalovirus exposure and HLA in healthy donors. Sequenced by immunoSEQ multiplex PCR; TCRdb stores in-frame clones only, minus some. The profile covers some 93,000 clones, with approximately 80% appearing a single time and roughly 3.8% taken by the ten largest. The sequenced material came from PBMCs. These receptor sequences come from a man in his fifties in good health and CMV-seronegative. Both conserved end residues are part of each CDR3. The D gene is left open where the match is weak. Size values are once, few and many counts, or a class for expanded clones, and some rows have none.

j_call | v_call | d_call | clone_size | cdr3_nt | cdr3_aa
TRBJ2-7 | TRBV6-5 | - | - | TGTGCCAGCAGTTACCCCGCAGGGGCGCGGTCCTACGAGCAGTACTTC | CASSYPAGARSYEQYF
TRBJ2-7 | TRBV4-1 | - | - | TGCGCCAGCAGCCAAGCAAATACAGGGAACTACGAGCAGTACTTC | CASSQANTGNYEQYF
TRBJ1-4 | TRBV7-9 | - | - | TGTGCCAGCAGCTTAGCCCTTCCGGGGGAACGGGAAAAACTGTTTTTT | CASSLALPGEREKLFF
TRBJ2-1 | TRBV5-1 | TRBD1 | - | TGCGCCAGCAGCTTTGATTCAGGGGGCGATGAGCAGTTCTTC | CASSFDSGGDEQFF
TRBJ1-3 | TRBV19 | - | once | TGTGCCAGTAGTGTATCTGTCTCTGGAAACACCATATATTTT | CASSVSVSGNTIYF
TRBJ2-1 | TRBV11-2 | - | once | TGTGCCAGCACCCTTCGGCAGGGAAACCCCTACAATGAGCAGTTCTTC | CASTLRQGNPYNEQFF
TRBJ1-1 | TRBV6-5 | TRBD1 | - | TGTGCCAGCAGTTACTCGACAGGGGACACTGAAGCTTTCTTT | CASSYSTGDTEAFF
TRBJ1-5 | TRBV5-8 | TRBD1 | - | TGTGCCAGCAGCCGGACCGGGACAGGGGATCAGCCCCAGCATTTT | CASSRTGTGDQPQHF
TRBJ1-5 | TRBV6-5 | - | - | TGTGCCAGCAGTTACTCTGGGGCAGGGGTGGGGCAGCCCCAGCATTTT | CASSYSGAGVGQPQHF
TRBJ2-5 | TRBV15 | - | few | TGTGCCACCAGCTTTCTTGACAGCTTACAAGAGACCCAGTACTTC | CATSFLDSLQETQYF
TRBJ2-7 | TRBV11-3 | TRBD1 | - | TGTGCCAGCAGCTTAGGATTAGGGGGCAACGGCGAGCAGTACTTC | CASSLGLGGNGEQYF
TRBJ1-2 | TRBV28 | TRBD1 | - | TGTGCCAGCAGTTCACAGGGGGCGGGAAACTATGGCTACACCTTC | CASSSQGAGNYGYTF
TRBJ2-5 | TRBV7-6 | TRBD1 | once | TGTGCCAGCAGCGAAGGACAGGGGGCCTGGGAGACCCAGTACTTC | CASSEGQGAWETQYF
TRBJ2-1 | TRBV27 | TRBD2 | - | TGTGCCAGCAGTTTAAGCGGCGGGAGCTCCTACAATGAGCAGTTCTTC | CASSLSGGSSYNEQFF
TRBJ2-1 | TRBV2 | - | - | TGTGCCAGCAGTGATCACTACGATGAGCAGTTCTTC | CASSDHYDEQFF
TRBJ2-7 | TRBV5-4 | TRBD2 | - | TGTGCCAGCAGCTTGAGCGGGAGCAACGAGCAGTACTTC | CASSLSGSNEQYF
TRBJ2-3 | TRBV4-2 | TRBD1 | - | TGTGCCAGCAGCCAAGAGACAGGGGGTAGCACAGATACGCAGTATTTT | CASSQETGGSTDTQYF
TRBJ2-5 | TRBV5-5 | - | - | TGTGCCAGCAGCCAAGTGGCGGGTGGAGAGACCCAGTACTTC | CASSQVAGGETQYF
TRBJ2-1 | TRBV7-2 | - | once | TGTGCCAGCAGCTTATCAACGCATTGGGCAAATGAGCAGTTCTTC | CASSLSTHWANEQFF
TRBJ2-5 | TRBV10-2 | - | few | TGCGCCAGCAGTGAGTCGGGGGGAACCCAGTACTTC | CASSESGGTQYF
TRBJ2-3 | TRBV7-2 | TRBD2 | - | TGTGCCAGCAGCTTAGCGGCGGGAGTGGTAGCAGATACGCAGTATTTT | CASSLAAGVVADTQYF
TRBJ2-5 | TRBV2 | TRBD2 | - | TGTGCCAGCAGACTATTGGGACTAGCGCAAGAGACCCAGTACTTC | CASRLLGLAQETQYF
TRBJ2-7 | TRBV6-5 | TRBD1 | - | TGTGCCAGCAGCCCCGGGACAGGGCGCTACGAGCAGTACTTC | CASSPGTGRYEQYF
TRBJ2-1 | TRBV5-1 | TRBD1 | - | TGCGCCAGCAGCTTGGGGACAGGGCAAGTAGAGCAGTTCTTC | CASSLGTGQVEQFF
TRBJ1-5 | TRBV28 | TRBD1 | few | TGTGCCAGCAGTTCGACAGGGGGCGGTCAGCCCCAGCATTTT | CASSSTGGGQPQHF
TRBJ1-1 | TRBV19 | - | - | TGTGCCAGTAAGCGGGGTCGGAACACTGAAGCTTTCTTT | CASKRGRNTEAFF
TRBJ2-5 | TRBV5-1 | TRBD1 | - | TGCGCCAGCAGCCAGGGGGCTGGTGGGGAGACCCAGTACTTC | CASSQGAGGETQYF
TRBJ2-1 | TRBV30 | TRBD1 | - | TGTGCCTGGAATGGACAGGGGGCCTACAATGAGCAGTTCTTC | CAWNGQGAYNEQFF
TRBJ2-3 | TRBV12-1 | - | few | TGTGCCAGCAGCGTTTGGCCGGATTGGAGACTAGCGGTAAGCACAGATACGCAGTATTTT | CASSVWPDWRLAVSTDTQYF
TRBJ1-1 | TRBV5-1 | TRBD1 | few | TGCGCCAGCAGCAGGACAGGGATCAAGGCTGAAGCTTTCTTT | CASSRTGIKAEAFF
TRBJ2-1 | TRBV9 | TRBD2 | - | TGTGCCAGCAGCGTAGGAGCTAGCGGGAGAGACCAGTTCTTC | CASSVGASGRDQFF
TRBJ1-1 | TRBV6-5 | - | - | TGTGCCAGCACCAAGCGGAGTGGGTACACTGAAGCTTTCTTT | CASTKRSGYTEAFF
TRBJ2-1 | TRBV19 | TRBD1 | - | TGTGCCAGTAGCGAAACAGGGGGATACTACAATGAGCAGTTCTTC | CASSETGGYYNEQFF
TRBJ1-2 | TRBV7-9 | - | - | TGTGCCAGCAGCTTAAGGAACAGAGACTATGGCTACACCTTC | CASSLRNRDYGYTF
TRBJ2-7 | TRBV5-1 | TRBD2 | - | TGCGCCAGCAGCATCGGACTAGCGGGAGGGCCTTTGGACGAGCAGTACTTC | CASSIGLAGGPLDEQYF